A selection of T cell receptor beta chains follows, all from one sample in a study of PD-L1 blockade in urothelial cancer. Here immunoSEQ multiplex PCR was the method, and the copy in TCRdb shows in-frame clones only, minus some. The profile covers under 70,000 clones, with over 75% appearing a single time and around 16% taken by the ten largest. This specimen was PBMCs, taken around atezolizumab (anti-PD-L1) treatment. All receptors derive from a man in his 70s with urothelial cancer. Both conserved end residues are part of each CDR3. D genes are given only for firm matches. Clone size is stated in some rows and not others, as once, few, many or a class when expanded.

J gene | V gene | clone size | D gene | CDR3 DNA | CDR3 protein
TRBJ2-7 | TRBV19 | NA | TRBD2 | TGTGCCAGTAGTATAAGTGTCGGCGGGGGGACTGCTGTATCCTACGAGCAGTACTTC | CASSISVGGGTAVSYEQYF
TRBJ1-3 | TRBV5-6 | NA | NA | TGTGCCAGCAGTCAGGCCGGGGAATTCTCTGGAAACACCATATATTTT | CASSQAGEFSGNTIYF
TRBJ2-5 | TRBV6-5 | once | TRBD2 | TGTGCCAGCAGTCATTTAGCGGGAGGAGGGGAGACCCAGTACTTC | CASSHLAGGGETQYF
TRBJ2-7 | TRBV19 | NA | NA | TGTGCCAGTAATCCAGGACAGAGCTACGAGCAGTACTTC | CASNPGQSYEQYF
TRBJ1-1 | TRBV4-2 | NA | NA | TGTGCCAGCAGCCAAGTTTCCCAGGGAGGGCGCACTGAAGCTTTCTTT | CASSQVSQGGRTEAFF
TRBJ1-1 | TRBV4-2 | NA | NA | TGTGCCAGCAGCCAAGGTGGGGGGGTTACTGAAGCTTTCTTT | CASSQGGGVTEAFF
TRBJ2-3 | TRBV5-6 | NA | TRBD1 | TGTGCCAGCAGCTTGGACAGGGGGTTTGAGTATACGCAGTATTTT | CASSLDRGFEYTQYF
TRBJ2-7 | TRBV15 | NA | NA | TGTGCCACCAGCAGAGATTTGGGCCCATACGAGCAGTACTTC | CATSRDLGPYEQYF
TRBJ2-6 | TRBV5-4 | NA | TRBD1 | TGTGCCAGCAGTAACAGGGGGGCTTCTGGGGCCAACGTCCTGACTTTC | CASSNRGASGANVLTF
TRBJ1-1 | TRBV19 | NA | NA | TGTGCCAGTAGTATAAAACAGGGAGGGGCTGAAGCTTTCTTT | CASSIKQGGAEAFF
TRBJ1-2 | TRBV5-1 | NA | NA | TGCGCCAGCAGCTCCACCGGGACACCTCAAAAGTGGACCTTC | CASSSTGTPQKWTF
TRBJ2-4 | TRBV27 | medium-sized | TRBD1 | TGTGCCAGCAGTGACAGGGGGCTCGGCATTCAGTACTTC | CASSDRGLGIQYF
TRBJ2-1 | TRBV4-1 | NA | TRBD2 | TGCGCCAGCAGCCAATCCGGGACTAGCGTTTACAATGAGCAGTTCTTC | CASSQSGTSVYNEQFF
TRBJ2-1 | TRBV10-3 | NA | TRBD1 | TGTGCCATCAGTTCGGGACAGGGGACCTACAATGAGCAGTTCTTC | CAISSGQGTYNEQFF
TRBJ2-1 | TRBV18 | NA | TRBD1 | TGTGCCAGCTCATCCCGACAGGGGGAGTACAATGAGCAGTTCTTC | CASSSRQGEYNEQFF
TRBJ2-5 | TRBV10-3 | NA | NA | TGTGCCATCAGACGGGGGTACCAAGAGACCCAGTACTTC | CAIRRGYQETQYF
TRBJ1-1 | TRBV7-9 | NA | TRBD1 | TGTGCCAGCAGCTTAGCTGGGGGGACAGGGGACACTGAAGCTTTCTTT | CASSLAGGTGDTEAFF
TRBJ2-7 | TRBV6-5 | NA | TRBD2 | TGTGCCAGCAGTTTAACCCAGCCGGGAGGAGGTTACGAGCAGTACTTC | CASSLTQPGGGYEQYF
TRBJ2-7 | TRBV30 | NA | TRBD1 | TGTGCCTGGAGGGGACAGGGGGCGAATGAGCAGTACTTC | CAWRGQGANEQYF
TRBJ1-1 | TRBV19 | NA | TRBD1 | TGTGCCAGTAGCCCACCGGGACAGGGGACTGAAGCTTTCTTT | CASSPPGQGTEAFF
TRBJ1-4 | TRBV7-9 | NA | TRBD1 | TGTGCCAGCAGCTCGTCCACAGGGGGCGTTGAAAAACTGTTTTTT | CASSSSTGGVEKLFF
TRBJ2-7 | TRBV7-9 | NA | TRBD2 | TGTGCCAGCAGCACGACTAGCGGGAGAATGTGGGAGCAGTACTTC | CASSTTSGRMWEQYF
TRBJ2-1 | TRBV7-9 | NA | TRBD2 | TGTGCCAGCAGCCAAGGGGGACTAGCGGGGGCGAACAATGAGCAGTTCTTC | CASSQGGLAGANNEQFF
TRBJ2-7 | TRBV27 | NA | NA | TGTGCCAGCAGAACCCTCCTAAGCTCCTACGAGCAGTACTTC | CASRTLLSSYEQYF
TRBJ2-2 | TRBV4-1 | NA | TRBD1 | TGCGCCAGCAGCCACCGCCGACAGGGGGCTGGGGTCGGGGAGCTGTTTTTT | CASSHRRQGAGVGELFF
TRBJ2-2 | TRBV6-5 | NA | TRBD1 | TGTGCCAGCAGTTACTCACAGGGGGCGGTCACCGGGGAGCTGTTTTTT | CASSYSQGAVTGELFF
TRBJ1-6 | TRBV7-6 | NA | TRBD1 | TGTGCCAGCAGCTTAAGTCGCGGGACAGGAATCCGAGTCTTACCCCTCCACTTT | CASSLSRGTGIRVLPLHF
TRBJ2-1 | TRBV9 | NA | TRBD2 | TGTGCCAGCAGCGTAGGGGGGACTAGCGGGAGGGCTATTGAGCAGTTCTTC | CASSVGGTSGRAIEQFF
TRBJ1-1 | TRBV18 | NA | NA | TGTGCCAGCTCACCTCTAAGTGGGCAGAACACTGAAGCTTTCTTT | CASSPLSGQNTEAFF
TRBJ2-5 | TRBV5-1 | NA | TRBD1 | TGCGCCAGCAGCGTCGACAGGGAAGAGACCCAGTACTTC | CASSVDREETQYF
TRBJ2-7 | TRBV5-1 | NA | TRBD1 | TGCGCCAGCAGCTCCCGGACAGGGGGCCCCTACGAGCAGTACTTC | CASSSRTGGPYEQYF
TRBJ1-2 | TRBV10-3 | NA | NA | TGTGCCATCAGTGATTCTCCCGGGCGGGGGGCGCCGGGCTATGGCTACACCTTC | CAISDSPGRGAPGYGYTF
TRBJ1-1 | TRBV5-1 | NA | TRBD1 | TGCGCCAGCAGCGTCGCCTCCGGGACAGGGACTAAAGCTTTCTTT | CASSVASGTGTKAFF
TRBJ2-7 | TRBV10-1 | NA | TRBD1 | TGCGCCAGCACCAGACAGGGGGCCGACGAGCAGTACTTC | CASTRQGADEQYF
TRBJ2-7 | TRBV29-1 | NA | NA | TGCAGCGTTGCTTCTTTCGGGGGGCTGGGAGAGCAGTACTTC | CSVASFGGLGEQYF
TRBJ2-2 | TRBV6-1 | NA | NA | TGTGCCAGCAGTGAAGATTTTGTCGTGGGGGGACGAGAGCTGTTTTTT | CASSEDFVVGGRELFF
TRBJ2-7 | TRBV2 | NA | TRBD2 | TGTGCCAGCAGTGAAAGGGGACTAGCGGCATCCTACGAGCAGTACTTC | CASSERGLAASYEQYF
TRBJ2-2 | TRBV6-1 | NA | NA | TGTGCCAGCAGGGACAGCACCGGGGAGCTGTTTTTT | CASRDSTGELFF
TRBJ2-3 | TRBV28 | few | NA | TGTGCCAGCAGTTTGACGGCGGGAATCGCAGATACGCAGTATTTT | CASSLTAGIADTQYF
TRBJ1-4 | TRBV7-8 | NA | TRBD1 | TGTGCCAGCAGCCGGGACAGGGGACAAGAAAAACTGTTTTTT | CASSRDRGQEKLFF
TRBJ2-3 | TRBV19 | once | TRBD2 | TGTGCCAGTAGCAGCGGGATGAGCACAGATACGCAGTATTTT | CASSSGMSTDTQYF
TRBJ1-1 | TRBV19 | NA | NA | TGTGCCAGTAGTATAGCCGTGGGCAGGGCGAACACTGAAGCTTTCTTT | CASSIAVGRANTEAFF
TRBJ1-1 | TRBV19 | once | NA | TGTGCCAGTAGTATAGGCCACAATGAAGCTTTCTTT | CASSIGHNEAFF
TRBJ2-7 | TRBV18 | NA | TRBD2 | TGTGCCAGCTCACCCCCGCAGGGGTCTAGCGGGAGTTACGAGCAGTACTTC | CASSPPQGSSGSYEQYF
TRBJ2-7 | TRBV7-8 | once | NA | TGTGTCAGCAGCTCACCGGGACAAGGGGACGAGCAGTACTTC | CVSSSPGQGDEQYF
TRBJ2-2 | TRBV19 | NA | NA | TGTGCCACGCGACAGGCGAACACCGGGGAGCTGTTTTTT | CATRQANTGELFF
TRBJ1-5 | TRBV28 | NA | NA | TGTGCCAGCAACACTGGGTCAGGGGCACCCCAGCCCCAGCATTTT | CASNTGSGAPQPQHF
TRBJ2-1 | TRBV7-8 | NA | TRBD2 | TGTGCCAGCAGCTTAGAAGGGTTTAGCGGGAGGCAGAATGCTGAGCAGTTCTTC | CASSLEGFSGRQNAEQFF
TRBJ2-1 | TRBV7-2 | NA | NA | TGTGCCAGCAGCTTTGGAGCCGAGATTGAGCAGTTCTTC | CASSFGAEIEQFF
TRBJ1-1 | TRBV13 | NA | TRBD1 | TGTGCCAGCAGCTTAGGGGACAGGGGGGCTAGCACTGAAGCTTTCTTT | CASSLGDRGASTEAFF
TRBJ2-7 | TRBV18 | NA | TRBD1 | TGTGCCAGCTCCCCCGTAGGCAGGGGGCCCAACGAGCAGTACTTC | CASSPVGRGPNEQYF